One and the same sample provided the 17 T cell receptor beta chains below, sequenced in a study of blood T cell repertoires in COVID-19. Sequencing was performed with immunoSEQ multiplex PCR; in TCRdb, only in-frame clones are kept and a portion is missing. The sample includes about 37,000 clones, roughly 80% of them seen just once. The sample taken for sequencing was peripheral blood. These receptors were collected from a man between 65 and 85 years old with COVID-19, enrolled during active disease.

The V call is TRBV6-7, the J call TRBJ1-1; D is unresolved. TRBV6-7 is filed as an ORF, its function uncertain. Trimming pared 0 bases from V and 0 bases from J, leaving 11 bases between. The CDR3 sequence is 16 residues long. The CDR3 region has the DNA TGTGCCAGCAGTTACTCGAGGGTTAGAGTGAACACTGAAGCTTTCTTT. It specifies CASSYSRVRVNTEAFF.

The gene calls are TRBV5-1 and TRBJ1-1; 12 bases align to TRBD1. Trimming at V came to 0 bases and at J to 4 bases, leaving 1 base not matched to a gene. This CDR3 is 15 amino acids long. Germline V gene sequence: CDR1 SGHRS, CDR2 YFSETQ. In nucleotides, the CDR3 is TGCGCCAGCAGCTTGGGGGACAGGGGGCCCACTGAAGCTTTCTTT. Amino acid sequence: CASSLGDRGPTEAFF. The entire variable domain, with the rest obtained from reference TRBV5-1 and TRBJ1-1, is as follows: KAGVTQTPRYLIKTRGQQVTLSCSPISGHRSVSWYQQTPGQGLQFLFEYFSETQRNKGNFPGRFSGRQFSNSRSEMNVSTLELGDSALYLCASSLGDRGPTEAFFGQGTRLTVV.

The gene calls are TRBV24-1 and TRBJ2-6; TRBD2 matches at 8 bases. V was pared by 4 bases and J by 2 bases, with 9 bases of the junction left unmatched. This CDR3 is built from 18 residues. CDR1 is KGHDR and CDR2 is SFDVKD in the germline V gene. CDR3 nucleotide sequence: TGTGCCACCAGTGACCGCCTCCCACTAGCGGCTGGGGCCAACGTCCTGACTTTC. Translating it yields CATSDRLPLAAGANVLTF.

This chain joins TRBV27 and TRBJ2-1; a possible D gene is TRBD2 (5 bases). Germline assignment: CDR1 MNHEY and CDR2 SMNVEV (reference sequence). With 2 bases removed from V and 1 base from J, the gap between germline ends came to 9 bases. CDR3 size: 15 residues. The CDR3 spells CASSLVTGSYNEQFF. The DNA for the CDR3 is TGTGCCAGCAGTTTAGTCACGGGATCCTACAATGAGCAGTTCTTC.

The CDR3 loop reads CASRHGGEAQYF. CDR3 DNA sequence: TGTGCCAGCAGACACGGGGGGGAGGCCCAGTACTTC. The V call is TRBV25-1, the J call TRBJ2-5; 8 bases line up with TRBD2. Germline CDR1 and CDR2: MGHDK and SYGVNS. V lost 6 bases and J lost 9; bases outside the gene matches: 6. This CDR3 has 12 amino acids.

This rearrangement joins TRBV5-1 to TRBJ2-2; 8 nucleotides match TRBD2. Germline values: CDR1 SGHRS, CDR2 YFSETQ. V was pared by 0 bases and J by 0 bases, with 1 base of the junction left unmatched. The CDR3 loop spans 16 amino acids. The CDR3 DNA reads as TGCGCCAGCAGCTTGGTAGCGGGATCGAACACCGGGGAGCTGTTTTTT. Translating it yields CASSLVAGSNTGELFF.

This chain joins TRBV20-1 and TRBJ2-3; D not certain. Germline V gene lookup returns CDR1 DFQATT and CDR2 SNEGSKA (reference sequence). This CDR3 has 10 residues. Trimming stripped 7 bases from V and 5 bases from J, with 7 bases between. CDR3 protein: CSVLVDTQYF. For the CDR3, the DNA is TGCAGTGTCTTAGTAGATACGCAGTATTTT.

The chain has TRBV5-1 and TRBJ2-7; 9 bases fit TRBD1. The CDR3 sequence is 14 residues long. Germline V lookup: CDR1 SGHRS, CDR2 YFSETQ. V dropped 4 bases and J dropped 5; count of bases not matched to a gene: 7. The CDR3 loop reads CASSPGQGQDEQYF. CDR3 coding DNA: TGCGCCAGCAGCCCTGGACAGGGGCAGGACGAGCAGTACTTC.

This clone was observed a handful of times. This rearrangement joins TRBV28 to TRBJ2-2; D remains unclear. CDR1 is MDHEN, CDR2 SYDVKM, per germline. CDR3 length equals 14 residues. The V end lost 7 bases, the J end lost 4 bases, and 13 bases lay between the germline ends. CDR3 sequence: CASNLGVGTGELFF. As DNA, the CDR3 is TGTGCCAGCAACCTCGGAGTAGGCACCGGGGAGCTGTTTTTT.

This clone was counted a single time. The rearrangement uses TRBV11-3 and TRBJ2-1, with D possibly being TRBD1 (5 bases). Germline-derived CDR1 and CDR2 are SGHNT and YENEEA. Trimming removed 1 base at V and 4 bases at J, with 5 bases between. The CDR3 has 13 residues. The CDR3 protein is CASSLGQYNEQFF. CDR3 nucleotides: TGTGCCAGCAGCTTAGGACAGTACAATGAGCAGTTCTTC.

The chain joins TRBV7-8 to TRBJ2-5, with 7 bases lining up with TRBD1. CDR1 is SGHVS, CDR2 FQNEAQ, per germline. The CDR3 totals 14 residues. V gave up 1 base and J gave up 3 bases; unmatched junction bases: 2. Written as DNA, the CDR3 is TGTGCCAGCAGCTTAGGACAGGGAAAAGAGACCCAGTACTTC. This encodes CASSLGQGKETQYF.

The V gene is TRBV7-2, the J gene TRBJ2-7; D is unresolved. The CDR3 runs 13 residues. V shed 1 base and J shed 4 bases, with 8 bases lying between them. The germline gives CDR1 SGHTA, CDR2 FQGNSA. CDR3 in DNA: TGTGCCAGCAGCTTAGTCTCCTCTTACGAGCAGTACTTC. As protein: CASSLVSSYEQYF.

The CDR3 sequence is CASTGLAGGSSYNEQFF. In DNA, the CDR3 is TGTGCCAGCACCGGGCTAGCGGGAGGGAGCTCCTACAATGAGCAGTTCTTC. The J gene is TRBJ2-1, the V gene TRBV28; 12 bases map to TRBD2. This CDR3 is 17 amino acids long. V lost 7 bases, J lost 0 bases, and 7 bases stayed unmatched. CDR1 is MDHEN, CDR2 SYDVKM, per germline.

The chain has TRBV21-1 and TRBJ1-5; the D call of TRBD1 is as the table states it, not checked on the DNA. TRBV21-1 is a pseudogene segment. This CDR3 contains 18 residues. CDR3 sequence reads: CASSSPGTGEDSNQPQHF. For the CDR3, the DNA is TGTGCCAGCAGCTCCCCCGGGACAGGGGAGGATAGCAATCAGCCCCAGCATTTT.

The sample holds one count of this clone. The chain carries TRBV18 and TRBJ2-5; TRBD2 matches 13 bases. The CDR3 length is 16 residues. CDR1 and CDR2 from the germline V gene are KGHSH and LQKENI. V shed 6 bases and J 2 bases; nucleotides not matched to a gene: 6. CDR3 bases: TGTGCCAGCTCCGGACTAGCGGGAGAGTTACAAGAGACCCAGTACTTC. Encoded protein: CASSGLAGELQETQYF.

A remark on this clone: Different DNA sequences within this sample yield the same CDR3. The genes are TRBV19 and TRBJ2-3, with 11 bases matching TRBD2. J was trimmed by 3 bases and V by 3 bases; bases with no gene match: 5. Germline V gives CDR1 LNHDA, CDR2 SQIVND (reference sequence). CDR3 length: 16 residues. The CDR3 loop reads CASSMRTSGSTDTQYF. The CDR3 nucleotides read TGTGCCAGTAGTATGCGAACTAGCGGGAGTACAGATACGCAGTATTTT. Filled out from reference TRBV19 and TRBJ2-3, the complete variable domain reads DGGITQSPKYLFRKEGQNVTLSCEQNLNHDAMYWYRQDPGQGLRLIYYSQIVNDFQKGDIAEGYSVSREKKESFPLTVTSAQKNPTAFYLCASSMRTSGSTDTQYFGPGTRLTVL.

V usage is TRBV9 and J usage is TRBJ2-3; 9 bases map to TRBD1. This CDR3 has 14 residues. Trimming cost V 4 bases and J 3 bases; bases outside gene matches: 3. Germline-derived CDR1 and CDR2 are SGDLS and YYNGEE. CDR3 in amino acids: CASSSGTGTDTQYF. The CDR3 coding sequence is TGTGCCAGCAGCTCCGGGACAGGGACAGATACGCAGTATTTT.